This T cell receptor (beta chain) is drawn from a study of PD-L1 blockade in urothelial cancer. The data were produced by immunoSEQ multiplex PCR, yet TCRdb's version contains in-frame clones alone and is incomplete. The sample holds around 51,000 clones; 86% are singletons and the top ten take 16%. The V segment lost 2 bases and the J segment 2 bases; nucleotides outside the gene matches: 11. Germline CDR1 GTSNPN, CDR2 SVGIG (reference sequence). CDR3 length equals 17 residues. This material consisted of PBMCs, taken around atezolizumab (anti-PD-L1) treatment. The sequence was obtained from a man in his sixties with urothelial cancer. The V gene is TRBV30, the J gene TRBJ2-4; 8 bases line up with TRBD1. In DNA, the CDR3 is TGTGCCTGGAGTCTCGAGGGACAGGATGTTTCCAAAAACATTCAGTACTTC. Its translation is CAWSLEGQDVSKNIQYF.